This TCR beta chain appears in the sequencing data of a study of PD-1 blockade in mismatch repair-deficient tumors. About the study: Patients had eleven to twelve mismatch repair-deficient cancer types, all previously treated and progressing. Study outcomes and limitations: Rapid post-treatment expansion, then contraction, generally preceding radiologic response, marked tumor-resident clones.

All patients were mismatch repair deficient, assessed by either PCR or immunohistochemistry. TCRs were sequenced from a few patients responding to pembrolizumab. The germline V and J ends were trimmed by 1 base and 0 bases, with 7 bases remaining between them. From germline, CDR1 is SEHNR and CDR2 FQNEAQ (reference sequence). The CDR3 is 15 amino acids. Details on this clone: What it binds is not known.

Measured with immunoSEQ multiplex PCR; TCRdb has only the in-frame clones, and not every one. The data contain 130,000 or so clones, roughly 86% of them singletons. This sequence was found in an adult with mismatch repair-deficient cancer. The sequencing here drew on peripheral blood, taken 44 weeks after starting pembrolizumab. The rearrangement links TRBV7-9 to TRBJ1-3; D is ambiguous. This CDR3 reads CASSLVPRSGNTIYF. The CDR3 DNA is TGTGCCAGCAGCTTAGTGCCCCGCTCTGGAAACACCATATATTTT. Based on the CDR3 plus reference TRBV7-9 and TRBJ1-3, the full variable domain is DTGVSQNPRHKITKRGQNVTFRCDPISEHNRLYWYRQTLGQGPEFLTYFQNEAQLEKSRLLSDRFSAERPKGSFSTLEIQRTEQGDSAMYLCASSLVPRSGNTIYFGEGSWLTVV.